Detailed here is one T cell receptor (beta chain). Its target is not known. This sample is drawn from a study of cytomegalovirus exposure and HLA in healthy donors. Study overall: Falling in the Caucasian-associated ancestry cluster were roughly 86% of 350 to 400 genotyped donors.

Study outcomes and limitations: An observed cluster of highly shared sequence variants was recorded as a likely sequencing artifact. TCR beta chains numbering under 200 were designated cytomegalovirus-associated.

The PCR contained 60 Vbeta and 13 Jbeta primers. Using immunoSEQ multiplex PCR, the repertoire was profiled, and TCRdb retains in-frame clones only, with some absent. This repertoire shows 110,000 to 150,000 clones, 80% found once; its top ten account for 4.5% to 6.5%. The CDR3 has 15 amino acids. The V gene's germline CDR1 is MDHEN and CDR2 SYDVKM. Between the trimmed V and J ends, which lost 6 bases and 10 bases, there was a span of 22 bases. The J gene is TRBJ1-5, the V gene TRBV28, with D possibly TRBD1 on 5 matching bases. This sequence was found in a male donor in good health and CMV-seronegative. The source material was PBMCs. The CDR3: CASRGQAVRGRPQHF. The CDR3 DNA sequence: TGTGCCAGCAGGGGGCAGGCGGTCCGCGGGAGACCCCAGCATTTT.